These 13 T cell receptor beta chains originate from one sample sequenced in a study of identical twins. From the 5' RACE reads, TCRdb called clonotypes with MiXCR, one entry per CDR3 protein. The sample consists of about 220,000 distinct CDR3 sequences, around 10% of them appearing once. The source material was memory (CD45RO+) T cells sorted from blood. The receptor set was obtained from a woman under 30 in good health.

The V call is TRBV20-1, the J call TRBJ1-5; TRBD1 is a possible D gene (6 bases). CDR1 and CDR2 (germline): DFQATT, SNEGSKA (reference sequence). There are 15 residues in the CDR3. Trimming removed 1 base at V and 4 bases at J, with 14 bases between. Here the CDR3 DNA reads TGCAGTGCTAGAGTACCAGGGGAAGGGAATCAGCCCCAGCATTTT. The encoded protein is CSARVPGEGNQPQHF.

The rearrangement links TRBV7-9 to TRBJ1-3; perhaps TRBD1 as D (6 bases). This CDR3 has 14 residues. V dropped 8 bases and J dropped 0 bases, with 11 bases sitting between them. Germline CDR1 SEHNR, CDR2 FQNEAQ (reference sequence). CDR3 DNA: TGTGCCAGCTGGGGGCAGAGCTCTGGAAACACCATATATTTT. Its translation is CASWGQSSGNTIYF. The full variable domain, rest sourced from reference TRBV7-9 and TRBJ1-3, is DTGVSQNPRHKITKRGQNVTFRCDPISEHNRLYWYRQTLGQGPEFLTYFQNEAQLEKSRLLSDRFSAERPKGSFSTLEIQRTEQGDSAMYLCASWGQSSGNTIYFGEGSWLTVV.

The chain links TRBV9 to TRBJ2-7, with 9 bases fitting TRBD1. Unmatched junction bases numbered 9, after V lost 4 bases and J lost 4 bases. Per the germline V gene, CDR1 is SGDLS and CDR2 is YYNGEE. This CDR3 region has 15 residues. The CDR3 DNA reads TGTGCCAGCAGCCCAGGACAGGGGAGTTTTTACGAGCAGTACTTC. Protein: CASSPGQGSFYEQYF.

This clonotype was seen a handful of times. The CDR3, as DNA: TGCAGTGCTAGCTCTCCGACAGGGAGAGTCAATGAGCAGTTCTTC. Amino acids: CSASSPTGRVNEQFF. The chain carries TRBV20-1 and TRBJ2-1; 7 bases are shared with TRBD1. V was pared by 3 bases and J by 6 bases, with 11 bases of the junction left unmatched. Germline assignment: CDR1 DFQATT and CDR2 SNEGSKA (reference sequence). CDR3 length: 15 amino acids.

The gene calls are TRBV3-1 and TRBJ2-7; TRBD2 matches at 8 bases. The V gene's germline CDR1 is LGHDT and CDR2 YNNKEL (reference sequence). V lost 4 bases, J lost 5 bases, and 10 bases stayed unmatched. The CDR3 spans 15 residues. This CDR3 reads CASSRRGGQSHEQYF. Written as DNA, the CDR3 is TGTGCCAGCAGCCGTCGGGGGGGCCAAAGTCACGAGCAGTACTTC.

This clonotype was detected many times. The chain uses TRBV28 and TRBJ2-5, with D possibly TRBD2 on 7 matching bases. V shed 6 bases and J shed 5 bases, with 16 bases lying between them. Germline assignment: CDR1 MDHEN and CDR2 SYDVKM. The CDR3 runs 14 residues. The CDR3 bases are TGTGCCAGCAGCCTAGGGGGGGGCTGGGAGACCCAGTACTTC. Translating gives CASSLGGGWETQYF.

The J gene is TRBJ2-5, the V gene TRBV7-8; D not certain. The CDR3 extends over 12 amino acids. V lost 5 bases and J lost 0, with 4 bases in between. Germline lookup yields CDR1 SGHVS and CDR2 FQNEAQ. CDR3 residues: CASSTDQETQYF. The CDR3 DNA follows: TGTGCCAGCAGCACAGACCAAGAGACCCAGTACTTC.

This clonotype was detected only a few times. The chain combines TRBV11-2 with TRBJ2-1; possibly TRBD2 for D (6 bases). Looked up from germline, CDR1 is SGHAT and CDR2 is FQNNGV. The CDR3 is 13 residues long. Trimming cost V 1 base and J 9 bases, with 10 bases left between them. The CDR3 bases are TGTGCCAGCAGCTTAGTGGAGGGGTTTGAGCAGTTCTTC. This encodes CASSLVEGFEQFF. The variable domain in full, with the rest retrieved from reference TRBV11-2 and TRBJ2-1, is EAGVAQSPRYKIIEKRQSVAFWCNPISGHATLYWYQQILGQGPKLLIQFQNNGVVDDSQLPKDRFSAERLKGVDSTLKIQPAKLEDSAVYLCASSLVEGFEQFFGPGTRLTVL.

This chain uses TRBV12-3 or TRBV12-4 with TRBJ1-3; D call uncertain. Between the trimmed V and J ends, which lost 1 base and 0 bases, there was a span of 7 bases. The CDR3 is 15 amino acids. CDR3 sequence (DNA): TGTGCCAGCAGTTTAGTACGTAACTCTGGAAACACCATATATTTT. This sequence encodes CASSLVRNSGNTIYF.

This clonotype came up many times. The rearrangement links TRBV10-3 to TRBJ2-7, with D perhaps given as TRBD1 or TRBD2 (5 bases each). Looked up from germline, CDR1 is ENHRY and CDR2 is SYGVKD. The CDR3 is made up of 13 amino acids. V was trimmed by 4 bases and J by 2 bases, leaving 9 bases between them. The CDR3, as DNA: TGTGCCATCAGTGGGAGGACAACCTACGAGCAGTACTTC. Its translation: CAISGRTTYEQYF.

This clonotype was seen at least ten times. V gene TRBV5-4 combines with J gene TRBJ2-4, with 14 bases aligning to TRBD2. This CDR3 is 20 amino acids long. Trimming took 2 bases from V and 1 from J; bases not matched to a gene: 11. Germline V lookup: CDR1 SGHNT, CDR2 YYREEE (reference sequence). DNA of the CDR3: TGTGCCAGCAGCTTTGCCGGACTAGCGGGAGGCGGGGGGGCCAAAAACATTCAGTACTTC. Its translation: CASSFAGLAGGGGAKNIQYF.

Ten or more counts support this clonotype. V is TRBV29-1 and J is TRBJ2-3; D possibly uses TRBD1 or TRBD2 (7 bases each). The germline V and J ends were trimmed by 0 bases and 2 bases, with 18 bases remaining between them. Germline lookup yields CDR1 SQVTM and CDR2 ANQGSEA. There are 17 residues in the CDR3. The CDR3 DNA follows: TGCAGCGTTGAAGATTGGGAGGGGGCTTTTAACACAGATACGCAGTATTTT. Amino acid sequence: CSVEDWEGAFNTDTQYF.

This clonotype was observed a few times. DNA of the CDR3: TGTGCCAGCGGACCGGGACAGGCGGTCGGGGAGCTGTTTTTT. Its protein is CASGPGQAVGELFF. The chain combines TRBV16 with TRBJ2-2; 8 bases match TRBD1. CDR1 is KGHSY and CDR2 is FQNENV in the germline V gene. CDR3 length: 14 residues. V was pared by 8 bases and J by 7 bases, with 9 bases of the junction left unmatched.